This T cell receptor beta chain was sequenced during a study of T-cell reconstitution after alpha-beta-depleted transplantation in children. Study-wide results and caveats: Alpha-beta T cells about two months after transplant reportedly derived from several hundred expanded graft clones. High day-60 TCRbeta diversity in some patients came from surviving recipient T cells and thymic progenitors. T-cell counts and diversity were attributed mostly to newly produced T cells one year after transplant.

The germline CDR1 and CDR2 sequences are SQVTM and ANQGSEA. CDR3 length: 12 residues. Trimming shortened V by 4 bases and J by 3 bases, and 6 bases separated the two germline ends. As regards this clonotype: The antigen is not known.

Unique molecular identifiers were used to barcode this TCRbeta library. TCRdb independently ran MiXCR on the PCR reads; one entry per CDR3 protein. The repertoire holds 530,000 or so distinct CDR3 sequences, with 20% to 30% as singletons. V usage is TRBV29-1 and J usage is TRBJ1-4; D unresolved. The receptor's source is a boy in the first two years of life with Wiskott-Aldrich syndrome, due to receive a stem cell transplant. The specimen was PBMCs, collected before TCRalphabeta/CD19-depleted stem cell transplant. CDR3 sequence (DNA): TGCAGCGTTGGTATGGCTAATGAAAAACTGTTTTTT. Protein product: CSVGMANEKLFF.